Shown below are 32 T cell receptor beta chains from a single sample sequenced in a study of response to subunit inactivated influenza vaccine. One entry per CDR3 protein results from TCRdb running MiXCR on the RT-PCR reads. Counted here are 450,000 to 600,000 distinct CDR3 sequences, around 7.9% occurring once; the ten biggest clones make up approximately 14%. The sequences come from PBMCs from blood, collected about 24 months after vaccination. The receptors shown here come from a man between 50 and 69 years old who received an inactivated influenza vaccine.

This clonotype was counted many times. The CDR3 DNA is TGTGCCAGCAGCATGACTGTAAACTACGAGCAGTACTTC. This encodes CASSMTVNYEQYF. The rearrangement links TRBV7-8 to TRBJ2-7; D gene uncertain. Germline CDR1 reads SGHVS; CDR2 reads FQNEAQ. V lost 5 bases, J lost 3 bases, and 11 bases lay in between. The CDR3 spans 13 residues.

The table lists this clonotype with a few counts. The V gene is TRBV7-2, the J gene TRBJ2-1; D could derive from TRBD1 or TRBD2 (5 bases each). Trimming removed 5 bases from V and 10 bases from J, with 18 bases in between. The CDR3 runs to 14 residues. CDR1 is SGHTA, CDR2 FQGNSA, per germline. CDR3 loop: CASSLTGTPREQFF. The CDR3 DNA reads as TGTGCCAGCAGCCTCACTGGGACGCCTCGGGAGCAGTTCTTC.

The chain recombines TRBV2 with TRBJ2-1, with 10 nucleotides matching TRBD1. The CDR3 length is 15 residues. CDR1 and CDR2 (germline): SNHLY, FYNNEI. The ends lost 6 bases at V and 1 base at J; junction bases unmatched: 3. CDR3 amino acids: CASRGQGGSYNEQFF. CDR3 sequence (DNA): TGTGCCAGCAGAGGACAGGGGGGGTCCTACAATGAGCAGTTCTTC.

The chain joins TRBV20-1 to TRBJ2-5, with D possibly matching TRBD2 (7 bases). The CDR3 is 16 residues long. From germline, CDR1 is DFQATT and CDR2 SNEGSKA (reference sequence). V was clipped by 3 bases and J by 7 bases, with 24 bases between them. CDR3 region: CSASGGSGGGWGTQYF. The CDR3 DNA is TGCAGTGCTAGTGGGGGCAGCGGCGGGGGTTGGGGGACCCAGTACTTC.

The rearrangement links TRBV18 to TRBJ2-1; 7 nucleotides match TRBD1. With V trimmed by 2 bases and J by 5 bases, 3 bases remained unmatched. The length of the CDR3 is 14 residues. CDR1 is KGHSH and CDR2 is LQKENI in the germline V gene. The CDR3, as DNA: TGTGCCAGCTCACCATTTCAGGGGGACAATGAGCAGTTCTTC. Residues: CASSPFQGDNEQFF.

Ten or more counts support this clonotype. As DNA, the CDR3 is TGCAGTGCGAGGCAAGCGGGACGGTCCTACGAGCAGTACTTC. It specifies CSARQAGRSYEQYF. The gene calls are TRBV20-1 and TRBJ2-7; the match to TRBD2 covers 7 bases. This CDR3 has 14 amino acids. In germline, CDR1 is DFQATT, CDR2 SNEGSKA (reference sequence). Losses at the gene ends were 6 bases for V and 1 base for J; bases not matched to a gene: 9.

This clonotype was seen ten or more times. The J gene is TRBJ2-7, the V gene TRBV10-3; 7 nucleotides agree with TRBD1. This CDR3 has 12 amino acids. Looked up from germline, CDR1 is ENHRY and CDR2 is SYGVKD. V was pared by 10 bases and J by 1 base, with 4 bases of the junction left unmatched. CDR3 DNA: TGTGCCACGGGACAGAGTTCCTACGAGCAGTACTTC. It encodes CATGQSSYEQYF.

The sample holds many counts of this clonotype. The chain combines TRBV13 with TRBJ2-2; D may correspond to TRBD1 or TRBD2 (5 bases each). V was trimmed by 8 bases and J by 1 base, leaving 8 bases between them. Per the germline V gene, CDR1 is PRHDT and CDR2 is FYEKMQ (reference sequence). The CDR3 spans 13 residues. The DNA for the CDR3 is TGTGCCAGCCGGGACCTGAACACCGGGGAGCTGTTTTTT. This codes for CASRDLNTGELFF.

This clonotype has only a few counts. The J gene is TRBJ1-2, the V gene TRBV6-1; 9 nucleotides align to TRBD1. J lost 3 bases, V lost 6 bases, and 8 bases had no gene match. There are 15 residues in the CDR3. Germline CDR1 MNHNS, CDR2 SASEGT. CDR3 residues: CASRENRGQDYGYTF. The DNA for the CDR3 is TGTGCCAGCAGAGAAAACAGGGGGCAGGACTATGGCTACACCTTC.

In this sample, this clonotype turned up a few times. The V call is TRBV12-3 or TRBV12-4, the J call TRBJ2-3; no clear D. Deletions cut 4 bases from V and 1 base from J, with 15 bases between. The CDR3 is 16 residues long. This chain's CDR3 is CASSYWRVGRTDTQYF. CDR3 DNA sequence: TGTGCCAGCAGTTATTGGAGAGTCGGGCGCACAGATACGCAGTATTTT.

The CDR3 DNA is TGTGCCAGCAGCTTAGTCGACAGCGGGGCCGCGAACACCGGGGAGCTGTTTTTT. Amino acids: CASSLVDSGAANTGELFF. The genes are TRBV7-8 and TRBJ2-2; TRBD2 matches 7 bases. Germline-derived CDR1 and CDR2 are SGHVS and FQNEAQ. This CDR3 spans 18 amino acids. Losses at the gene ends were 1 base for V and 0 bases for J; bases not matched to a gene: 8.

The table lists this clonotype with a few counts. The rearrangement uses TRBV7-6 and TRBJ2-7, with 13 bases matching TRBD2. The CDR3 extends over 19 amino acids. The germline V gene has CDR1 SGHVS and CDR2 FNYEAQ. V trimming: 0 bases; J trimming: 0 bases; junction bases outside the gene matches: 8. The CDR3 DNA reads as TGTGCCAGCAGCTTAGCGCCCGGACTAGCGGGGGTTAGCTCCTACGAGCAGTACTTC. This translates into CASSLAPGLAGVSSYEQYF. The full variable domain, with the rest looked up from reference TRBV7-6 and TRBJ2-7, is GAGVSQSPRYKVTKRGQDVALRCDPISGHVSLYWYRQALGQGPEFLTYFNYEAQQDKSGLPNDRFSAERPEGSISTLTIQRTEQRDSAMYRCASSLAPGLAGVSSYEQYFGPGTRLTVT.

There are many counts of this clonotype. CDR3 DNA sequence: TGTGCCAGCAGCTCTGACCCGGGGGACACTGAAGCTTTCTTT. Translation gives CASSSDPGDTEAFF. This rearrangement joins TRBV7-6 to TRBJ1-1; weak D call: TRBD1 (5 bases). The CDR3 is made up of 14 amino acids. CDR1 SGHVS and CDR2 FNYEAQ come from the germline V gene. V was shortened by 4 bases and J by 3 bases, with 12 bases between the two germline ends.

This chain's CDR3 is CASRAFGGAGNTIYF. In DNA, the CDR3 is TGTGCCAGCAGGGCCTTTGGGGGGGCTGGAAACACCATATATTTT. V usage is TRBV25-1 and J usage is TRBJ1-3; possible D gene TRBD1, 5 bases. This CDR3 has 15 residues. Germline lookup yields CDR1 MGHDK and CDR2 SYGVNS. The germline V and J ends were trimmed by 6 bases and 2 bases, with 14 bases remaining between them.

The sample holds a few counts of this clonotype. Here the CDR3 reads CASSQAQADSPLHF. Here the CDR3 DNA reads TGCGCCAGCAGCCAAGCACAGGCAGATTCACCCCTCCACTTT. The genes are TRBV4-3 and TRBJ1-6; D possibly corresponds to TRBD1 (5 bases). CDR3 length: 14 residues. Germline values: CDR1 LGHNA, CDR2 YSLEER. The V and J ends lost 1 base and 8 bases respectively, with 9 bases between them.

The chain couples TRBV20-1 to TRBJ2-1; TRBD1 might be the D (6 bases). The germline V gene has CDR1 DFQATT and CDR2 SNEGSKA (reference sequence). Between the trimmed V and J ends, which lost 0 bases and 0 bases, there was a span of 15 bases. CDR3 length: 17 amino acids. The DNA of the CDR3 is TGCAGTGCTAGAGAAATGGGGGCCGGGACCTCCTACAATGAGCAGTTCTTC. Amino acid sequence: CSAREMGAGTSYNEQFF.

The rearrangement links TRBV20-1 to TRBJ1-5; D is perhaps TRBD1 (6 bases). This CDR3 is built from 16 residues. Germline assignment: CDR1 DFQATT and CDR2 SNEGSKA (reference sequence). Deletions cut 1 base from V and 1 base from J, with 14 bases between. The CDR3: CSARGGQGTSNQPQHF. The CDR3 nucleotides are TGCAGTGCTAGAGGGGGGCAGGGAACGAGCAATCAGCCCCAGCATTTT.

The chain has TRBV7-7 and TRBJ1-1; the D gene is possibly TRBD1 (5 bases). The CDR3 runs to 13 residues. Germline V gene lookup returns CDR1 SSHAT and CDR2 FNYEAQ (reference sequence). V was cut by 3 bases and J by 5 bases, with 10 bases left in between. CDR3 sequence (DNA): TGTGCCAGCAGCTTCGCAGAGGGGACTGAAGCTTTCTTT. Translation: CASSFAEGTEAFF.

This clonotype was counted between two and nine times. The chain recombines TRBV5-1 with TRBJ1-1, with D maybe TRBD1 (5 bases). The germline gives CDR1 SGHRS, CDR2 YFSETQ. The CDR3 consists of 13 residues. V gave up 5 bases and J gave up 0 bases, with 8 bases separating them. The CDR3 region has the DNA TGCGCCAGCAGATGGGGACTGAACACTGAAGCTTTCTTT. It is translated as CASRWGLNTEAFF.

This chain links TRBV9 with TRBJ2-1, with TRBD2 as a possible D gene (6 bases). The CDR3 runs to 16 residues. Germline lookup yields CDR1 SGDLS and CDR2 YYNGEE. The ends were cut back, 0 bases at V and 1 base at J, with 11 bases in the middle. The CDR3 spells CASSVDPGVSYNEQFF. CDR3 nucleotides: TGTGCCAGCAGCGTAGACCCGGGGGTGTCCTACAATGAGCAGTTCTTC.

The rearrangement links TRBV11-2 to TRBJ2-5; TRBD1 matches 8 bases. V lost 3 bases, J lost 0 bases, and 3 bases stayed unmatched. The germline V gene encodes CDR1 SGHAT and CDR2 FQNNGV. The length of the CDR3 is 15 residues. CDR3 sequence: CASSFRGQHQETQYF. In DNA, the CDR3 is TGTGCCAGCAGCTTCAGGGGGCAACACCAAGAGACCCAGTACTTC. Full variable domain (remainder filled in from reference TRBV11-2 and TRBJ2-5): EAGVAQSPRYKIIEKRQSVAFWCNPISGHATLYWYQQILGQGPKLLIQFQNNGVVDDSQLPKDRFSAERLKGVDSTLKIQPAKLEDSAVYLCASSFRGQHQETQYFGPGTRLLVL.

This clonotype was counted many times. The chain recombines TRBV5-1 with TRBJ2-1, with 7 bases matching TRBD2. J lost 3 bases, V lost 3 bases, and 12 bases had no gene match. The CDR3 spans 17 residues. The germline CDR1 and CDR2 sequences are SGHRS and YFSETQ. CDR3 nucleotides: TGCGCCAGCAGCTCCAGACTAGCCCCGACCGACTACAATGAGCAGTTCTTC. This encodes CASSSRLAPTDYNEQFF.

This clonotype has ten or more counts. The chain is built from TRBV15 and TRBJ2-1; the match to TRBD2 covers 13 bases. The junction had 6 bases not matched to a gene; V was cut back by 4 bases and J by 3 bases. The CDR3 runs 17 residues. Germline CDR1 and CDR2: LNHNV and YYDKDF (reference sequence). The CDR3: CATSTGLAGANYNEQFF. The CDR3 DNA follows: TGTGCCACCAGCACCGGACTAGCGGGGGCGAACTACAATGAGCAGTTCTTC.

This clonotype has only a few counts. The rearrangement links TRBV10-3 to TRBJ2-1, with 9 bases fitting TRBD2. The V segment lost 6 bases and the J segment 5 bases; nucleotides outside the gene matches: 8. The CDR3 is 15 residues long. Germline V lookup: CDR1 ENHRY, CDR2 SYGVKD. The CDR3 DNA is TGTGCCATCAGCTTAGGAAGCGGGAGGAACAATGAGCAGTTCTTC. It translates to CAISLGSGRNNEQFF.

CDR3 in amino acids: CASSHSTGPNYGYTF. The DNA for the CDR3 is TGCGCCAGCAGCCACTCGACAGGTCCTAACTATGGCTACACCTTC. The chain joins TRBV4-3 to TRBJ1-2; D may be TRBD1 (6 bases). CDR1 and CDR2 (germline): LGHNA, YSLEER. With 3 bases removed from V and 0 bases from J, the gap between germline ends came to 11 bases. The CDR3 runs to 15 residues.

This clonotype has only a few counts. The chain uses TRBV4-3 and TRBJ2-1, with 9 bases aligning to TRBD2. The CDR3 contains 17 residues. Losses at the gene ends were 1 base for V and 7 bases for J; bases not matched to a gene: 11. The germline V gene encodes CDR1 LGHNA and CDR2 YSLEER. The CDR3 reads CASSQAFVGLATNEQFF. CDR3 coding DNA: TGCGCCAGCAGCCAAGCATTCGTTGGACTAGCGACTAATGAGCAGTTCTTC.

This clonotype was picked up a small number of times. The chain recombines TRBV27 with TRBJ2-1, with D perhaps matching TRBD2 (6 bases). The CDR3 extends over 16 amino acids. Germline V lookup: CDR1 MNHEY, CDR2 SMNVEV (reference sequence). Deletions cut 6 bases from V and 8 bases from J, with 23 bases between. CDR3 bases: TGTGCCAGCAGACCTGCATGGGGGACTGGGGGAGATGAGCAGTTCTTC. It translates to CASRPAWGTGGDEQFF.

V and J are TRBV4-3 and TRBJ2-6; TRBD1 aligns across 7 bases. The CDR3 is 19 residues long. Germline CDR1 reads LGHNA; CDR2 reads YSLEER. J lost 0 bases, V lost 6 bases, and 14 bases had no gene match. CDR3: CASRAWETGLNSGANVLTF. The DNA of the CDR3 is TGCGCCAGCAGGGCCTGGGAGACAGGGCTAAACTCTGGGGCCAACGTCCTGACTTTC.

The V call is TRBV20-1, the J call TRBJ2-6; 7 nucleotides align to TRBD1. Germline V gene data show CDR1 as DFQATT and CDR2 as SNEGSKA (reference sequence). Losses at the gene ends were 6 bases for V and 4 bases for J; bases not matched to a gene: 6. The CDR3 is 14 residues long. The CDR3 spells CSAQGELGANVLTF. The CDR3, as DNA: TGCAGTGCGCAGGGGGAATTAGGGGCCAACGTCCTGACTTTC.

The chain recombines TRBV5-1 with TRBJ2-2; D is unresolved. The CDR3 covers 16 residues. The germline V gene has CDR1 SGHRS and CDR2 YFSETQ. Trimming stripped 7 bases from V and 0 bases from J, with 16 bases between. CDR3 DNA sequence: TGCGCCAGCTGCCCGACACACGCCTCGAACACCGGGGAGCTGTTTTTT. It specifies CASCPTHASNTGELFF.

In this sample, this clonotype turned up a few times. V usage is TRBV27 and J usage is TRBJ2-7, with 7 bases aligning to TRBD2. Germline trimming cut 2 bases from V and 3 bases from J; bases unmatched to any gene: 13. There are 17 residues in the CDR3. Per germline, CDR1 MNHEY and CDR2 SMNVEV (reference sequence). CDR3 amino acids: CASSLIAFAGVNYEQYF. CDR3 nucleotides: TGTGCCAGCAGTTTAATTGCGTTCGCGGGGGTCAACTACGAGCAGTACTTC.

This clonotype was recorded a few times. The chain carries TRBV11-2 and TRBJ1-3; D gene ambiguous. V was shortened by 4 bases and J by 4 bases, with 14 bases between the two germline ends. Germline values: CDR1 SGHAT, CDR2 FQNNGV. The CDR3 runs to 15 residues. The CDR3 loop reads CASSWRAGAGNTIYF. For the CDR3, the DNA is TGTGCCAGCAGCTGGAGGGCCGGAGCGGGAAACACCATATATTTT. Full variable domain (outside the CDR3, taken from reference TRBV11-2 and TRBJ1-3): EAGVAQSPRYKIIEKRQSVAFWCNPISGHATLYWYQQILGQGPKLLIQFQNNGVVDDSQLPKDRFSAERLKGVDSTLKIQPAKLEDSAVYLCASSWRAGAGNTIYFGEGSWLTVV.